What follows describes a single T cell receptor (beta chain). There is no known antigen for this receptor. Base quality data are lacking; no much larger clone is found one base away. This sample was taken from a study of T-cell memory formation after mild COVID-19 (dated by TCRdb to the early 2020s). Broadly, across the study: TCR sequence clusters from the two donors were largely donor specific. In a couple of donors, T-cell clones that expanded and contracted after mild COVID-19 were followed by sequencing TCRalpha and TCRbeta repertoires longitudinally. Two young, previously healthy adult volunteers, one female and one male, were included in the cohort. Points the paper makes about the study in general: The detection of some responding clones in pre-infection memory suggests that pre-existing cross-reactive memory T cells joined the SARS-CoV-2 response. Balanced CD4/CD8 phenotypes were observed for clones contracting from day 15 to 85, whereas a bias towards CD4+ was observed for a second wave of clones expanding from day 15 to 37. SARS-CoV-2 specificity was not confirmed for the second-wave clones peaking on day 37. Contracting CD4+ clones were located mainly in the CM and EM memory subsets, whereas CD8+ clones were found to be enriched in EMRA. Only two mild cases were covered in the study, and larger cohorts including severe cases with pre-infection samples were considered necessary.

TCRdb shows the sequencer as Illumina NovaSeq 6000. Using 5'RACE with constant-segment primers, TCRalpha and TCRbeta cDNA libraries were constructed, with sample barcodes and unique molecular identifiers added in the process. RNA was extracted from every sample with Trizol reagent. Library amplification was performed in two PCR steps, and a second sample barcode and Illumina TruSeq adapters were introduced in the second step. Sequencing of libraries was performed on an Illumina NovaSeq with 2 x 150 bp paired-end reads. As for the authors' bioinformatics: With migec v1.2.7, reads were demultiplexed and then collapsed into UMI-guided consensus sequences. Using mixcr v2.1.11, UMI consensuses were aligned to TRA and TRB V and J templates and then assembled into clonotypes. Expanded or contracted clonotypes were those called significant by both edgeR and NoisET, with noise models trained on biological replicates. For edgeR calls, the cutoffs were a false discovery rate-adjusted p below 0.01 and a log2 fold-change threshold of 1. As an exploratory analysis of dynamics, PCA with hierarchical clustering was applied to max-normalized trajectories of the 1000 most abundant clonotypes. Separately sequenced CD4+ and CD8+ repertoires were used to assign a CD4 or CD8 phenotype to each responding clone. The public reads were run again by TCRdb, first through fastp at Q25 and then through MiXCR, and only productive beta chains were kept. Rows merge per CDR3 protein into single entries with the most common DNA and genes. The V and J calls were not made by the authors but by TCRdb's processing. The sample table contains around 200,000 distinct CDR3 sequences; only one count was recorded for about 10% of them. Approximately 3% of the sample comes from the top ten.

The CDR3, cysteine through phenylalanine, is 14 amino acids long. The kept DNA is CDR3 alone, 42 bases in frame from the first base. The germline V gene supplies CDR1 SGHVS and CDR2 FNYEAQ. V drops 1 base and J drops 3 bases, leaving 7 bases in between. Ficoll-Paque density gradient centrifugation was used to isolate PBMCs. Sequencing used PBMCs or a T cell subset sorted from them (not recorded which). The origin of this receptor is a man between 18 and 35 years old who had mild COVID-19 (a few samples of this study predate the infection). The sample titles of this study are shuffled in the database, so cell type and time point are left out; the donor was told from shared clones. The receptor chain draws on TRBV7-6 and TRBJ1-5, with TRBD1 tentatively as D gene (5 bases match). In nucleotides, the sequence is TGTGCCAGCAGCTTAGACAGGTCCAATCAGCCCCAGCATTTT. It specifies CASSLDRSNQPQHF.